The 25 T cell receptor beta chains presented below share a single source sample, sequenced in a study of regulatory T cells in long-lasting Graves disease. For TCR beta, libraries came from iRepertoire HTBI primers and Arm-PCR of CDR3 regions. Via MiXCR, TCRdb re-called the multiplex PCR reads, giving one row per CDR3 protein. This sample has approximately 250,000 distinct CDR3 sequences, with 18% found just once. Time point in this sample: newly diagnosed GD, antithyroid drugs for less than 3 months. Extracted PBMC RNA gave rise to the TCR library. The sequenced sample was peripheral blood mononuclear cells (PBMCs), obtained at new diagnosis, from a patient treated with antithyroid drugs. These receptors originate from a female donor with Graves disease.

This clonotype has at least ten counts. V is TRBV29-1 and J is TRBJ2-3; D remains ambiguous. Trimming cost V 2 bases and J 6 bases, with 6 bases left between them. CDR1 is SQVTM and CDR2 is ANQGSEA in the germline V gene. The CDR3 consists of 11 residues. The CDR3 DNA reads TGCAGCGTTGAAAGCGCGGATACGCAGTATTTT. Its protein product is CSVESADTQYF.

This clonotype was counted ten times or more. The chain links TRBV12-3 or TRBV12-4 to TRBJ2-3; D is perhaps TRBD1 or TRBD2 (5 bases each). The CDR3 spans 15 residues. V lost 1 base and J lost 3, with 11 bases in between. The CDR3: CASSLEVRGTDTQYF. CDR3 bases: TGTGCCAGCAGTTTAGAAGTGAGGGGAACAGATACGCAGTATTTT.

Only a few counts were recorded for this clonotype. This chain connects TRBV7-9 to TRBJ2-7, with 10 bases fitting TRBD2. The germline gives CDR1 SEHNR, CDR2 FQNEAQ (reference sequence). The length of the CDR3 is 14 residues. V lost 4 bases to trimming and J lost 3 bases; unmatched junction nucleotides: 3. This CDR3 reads CASSSSGRVYEQYF. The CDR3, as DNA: TGTGCCAGCAGCTCTAGCGGGAGAGTCTACGAGCAGTACTTC.

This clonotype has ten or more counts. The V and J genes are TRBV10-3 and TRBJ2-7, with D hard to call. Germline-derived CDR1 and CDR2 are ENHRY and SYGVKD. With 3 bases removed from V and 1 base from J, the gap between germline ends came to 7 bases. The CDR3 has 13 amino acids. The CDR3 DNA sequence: TGTGCCATCAGTGAAGGGCAGTCCTACGAGCAGTACTTC. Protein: CAISEGQSYEQYF.

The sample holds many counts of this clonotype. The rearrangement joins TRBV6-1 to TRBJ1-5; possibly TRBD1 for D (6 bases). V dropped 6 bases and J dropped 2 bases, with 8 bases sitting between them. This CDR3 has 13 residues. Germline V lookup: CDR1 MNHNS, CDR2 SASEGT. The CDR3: CASREGGNQPQHF. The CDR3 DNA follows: TGTGCCAGCAGAGAGGGGGGCAATCAGCCCCAGCATTTT.

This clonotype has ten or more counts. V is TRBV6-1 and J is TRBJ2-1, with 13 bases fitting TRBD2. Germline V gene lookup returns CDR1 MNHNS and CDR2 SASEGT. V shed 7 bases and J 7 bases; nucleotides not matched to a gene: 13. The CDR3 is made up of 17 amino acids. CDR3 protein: CASTRTSGGYDGNEQFF. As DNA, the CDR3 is TGTGCCAGCACCCGGACTAGCGGGGGCTATGATGGGAATGAGCAGTTCTTC.

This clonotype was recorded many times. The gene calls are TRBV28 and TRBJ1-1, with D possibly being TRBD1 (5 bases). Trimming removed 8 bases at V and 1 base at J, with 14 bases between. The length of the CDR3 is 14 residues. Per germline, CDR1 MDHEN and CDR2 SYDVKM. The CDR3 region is CASPPREGNTEAFF. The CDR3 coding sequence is TGTGCCAGCCCACCCAGGGAGGGGAACACTGAAGCTTTCTTT. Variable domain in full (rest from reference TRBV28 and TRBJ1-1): DVKVTQSSRYLVKRTGEKVFLECVQDMDHENMFWYRQDPGLGLRLIYFSYDVKMKEKGDIPEGYSVSREKKERFSLILESASTNQTSMYLCASPPREGNTEAFFGQGTRLTVV.

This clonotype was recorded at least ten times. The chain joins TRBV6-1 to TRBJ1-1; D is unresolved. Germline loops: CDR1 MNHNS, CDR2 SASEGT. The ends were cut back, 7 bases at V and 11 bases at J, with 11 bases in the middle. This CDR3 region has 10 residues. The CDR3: CASILLRAFF. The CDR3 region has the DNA TGTGCCAGCATCCTCCTCCGGGCTTTCTTT.

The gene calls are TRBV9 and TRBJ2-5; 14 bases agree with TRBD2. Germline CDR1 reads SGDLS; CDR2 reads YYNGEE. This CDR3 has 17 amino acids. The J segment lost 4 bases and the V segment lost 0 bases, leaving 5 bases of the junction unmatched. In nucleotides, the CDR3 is TGTGCCAGCAGCGTAGAGGGGACTAGCGGGAGTCGAGAGACCCAGTACTTC. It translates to CASSVEGTSGSRETQYF.

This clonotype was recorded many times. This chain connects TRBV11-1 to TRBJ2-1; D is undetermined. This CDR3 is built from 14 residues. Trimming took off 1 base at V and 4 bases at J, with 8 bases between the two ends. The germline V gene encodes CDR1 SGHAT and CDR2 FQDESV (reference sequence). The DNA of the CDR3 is TGTGCCAGCAGCTTAGACGGCGATTACAATGAGCAGTTCTTC. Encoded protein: CASSLDGDYNEQFF.

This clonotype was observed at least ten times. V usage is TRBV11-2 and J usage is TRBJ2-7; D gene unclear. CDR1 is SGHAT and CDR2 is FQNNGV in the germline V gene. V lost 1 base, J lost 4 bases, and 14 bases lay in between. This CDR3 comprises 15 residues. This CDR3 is CASSLVRLDVYEQYF. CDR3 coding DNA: TGTGCCAGCAGCTTAGTTCGTCTGGACGTATACGAGCAGTACTTC.

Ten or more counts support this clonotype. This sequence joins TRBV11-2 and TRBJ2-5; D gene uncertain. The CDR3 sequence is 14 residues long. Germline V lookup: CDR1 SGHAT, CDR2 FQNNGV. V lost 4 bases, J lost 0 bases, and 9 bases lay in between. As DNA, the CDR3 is TGTGCCAGCAGCTCACGCCCCGACCAAGAGACCCAGTACTTC. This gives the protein CASSSRPDQETQYF.

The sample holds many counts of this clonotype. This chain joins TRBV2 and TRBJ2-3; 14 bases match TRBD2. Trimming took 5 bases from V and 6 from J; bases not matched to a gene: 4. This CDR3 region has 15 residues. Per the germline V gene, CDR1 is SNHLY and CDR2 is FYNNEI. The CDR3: CASSRGLAGVDTQYF. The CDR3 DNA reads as TGTGCCAGCAGTAGGGGACTAGCGGGAGTTGATACGCAGTATTTT.

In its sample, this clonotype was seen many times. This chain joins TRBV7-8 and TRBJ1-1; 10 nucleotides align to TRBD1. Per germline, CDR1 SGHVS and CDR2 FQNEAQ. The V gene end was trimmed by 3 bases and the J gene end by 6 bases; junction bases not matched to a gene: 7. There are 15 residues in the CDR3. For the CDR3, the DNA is TGTGCCAGCAGCTTTAATATAGGACAGGGGGCTGAAGCTTTCTTT. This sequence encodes CASSFNIGQGAEAFF.

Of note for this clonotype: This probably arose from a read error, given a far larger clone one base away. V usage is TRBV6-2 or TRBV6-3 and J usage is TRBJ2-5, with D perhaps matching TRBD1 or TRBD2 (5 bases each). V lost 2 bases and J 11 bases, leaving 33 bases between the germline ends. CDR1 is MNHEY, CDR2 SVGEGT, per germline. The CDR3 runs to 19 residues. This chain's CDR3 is CASSYRPGEGQGSYNEQYF. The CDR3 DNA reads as TGTGCCAGCAGTTACCGTCCAGGTGAGGGGCAAGGCTCCTACAATGAGCAGTACTTC.

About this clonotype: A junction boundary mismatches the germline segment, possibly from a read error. CDR3 region: CAGSPPGTSGGKGHLYEQYF. DNA for the CDR3: TGTGCCGGCTCACCACCTGGGACTAGCGGGGGGAAGGGTCATCTCTACGAGCAGTACTTC. The rearrangement joins TRBV18 to TRBJ2-7; 15 bases match TRBD2. From germline, CDR1 is KGHSH and CDR2 LQKENI. CDR3 length equals 20 residues.

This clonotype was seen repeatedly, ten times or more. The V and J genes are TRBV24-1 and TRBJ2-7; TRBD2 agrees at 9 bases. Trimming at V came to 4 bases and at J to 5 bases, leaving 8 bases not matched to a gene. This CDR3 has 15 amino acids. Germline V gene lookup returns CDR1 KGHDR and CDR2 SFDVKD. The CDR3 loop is CATSDPIAGDDEQYF. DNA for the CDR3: TGTGCCACCAGTGACCCCATAGCGGGAGATGACGAGCAGTACTTC.

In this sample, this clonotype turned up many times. In nucleotides, the CDR3 is TGTGCCAGCAGCCTAGGACTGCGTCATAGCAATCAGCCCCAGCATTTT. Translating it yields CASSLGLRHSNQPQHF. The chain joins TRBV6-1 to TRBJ1-5; D remains ambiguous. The V end lost 6 bases, the J end lost 0 bases, and 15 bases lay between the germline ends. The CDR3 sequence is 16 residues long. Germline loops: CDR1 MNHNS, CDR2 SASEGT.

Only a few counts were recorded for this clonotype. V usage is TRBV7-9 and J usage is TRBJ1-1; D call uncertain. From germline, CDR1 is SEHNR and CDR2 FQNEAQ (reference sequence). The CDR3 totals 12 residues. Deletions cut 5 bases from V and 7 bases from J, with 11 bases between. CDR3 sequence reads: CASSRADLEAFF. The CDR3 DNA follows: TGTGCCAGCAGCCGGGCCGACCTTGAAGCTTTCTTT.

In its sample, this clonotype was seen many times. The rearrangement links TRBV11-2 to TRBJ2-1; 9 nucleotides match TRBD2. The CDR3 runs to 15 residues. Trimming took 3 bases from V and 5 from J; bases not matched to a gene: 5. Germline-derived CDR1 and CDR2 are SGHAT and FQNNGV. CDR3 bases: TGTGCCAGCAGCTTTTCGACTAGCGGACACAATGAGCAGTTCTTC. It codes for CASSFSTSGHNEQFF.

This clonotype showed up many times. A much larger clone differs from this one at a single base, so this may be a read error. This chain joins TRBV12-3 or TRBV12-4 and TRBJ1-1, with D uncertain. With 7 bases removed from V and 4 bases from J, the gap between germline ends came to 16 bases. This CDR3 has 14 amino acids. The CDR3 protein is CASTLQSASTEAFF. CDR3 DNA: TGTGCCAGCACCCTGCAGTCTGCGAGCACTGAAGCTTTCTTT.

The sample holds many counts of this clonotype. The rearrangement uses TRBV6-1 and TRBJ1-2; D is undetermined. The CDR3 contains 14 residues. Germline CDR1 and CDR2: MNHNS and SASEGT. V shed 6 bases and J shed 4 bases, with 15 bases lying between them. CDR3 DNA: TGTGCCAGCAGAAGCTCGGTACAAATCTATGGCTACACCTTC. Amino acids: CASRSSVQIYGYTF.

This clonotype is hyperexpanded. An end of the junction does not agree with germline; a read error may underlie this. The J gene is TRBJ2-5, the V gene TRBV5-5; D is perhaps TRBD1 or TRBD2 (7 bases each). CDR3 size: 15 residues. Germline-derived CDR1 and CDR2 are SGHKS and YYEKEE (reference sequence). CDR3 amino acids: CASSLEGGGTETQYF. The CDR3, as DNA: TGCGCCAGCAGCTTGGAGGGAGGGGGCACGGAGACCCAGTACTTC.

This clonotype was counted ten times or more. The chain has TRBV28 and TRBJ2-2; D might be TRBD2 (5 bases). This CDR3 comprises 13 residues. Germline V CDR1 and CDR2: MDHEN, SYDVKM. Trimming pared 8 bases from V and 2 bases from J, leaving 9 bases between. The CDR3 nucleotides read TGTGCCAGCCAGCGGAAAAACACCGGGGAGCTGTTTTTT. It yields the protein CASQRKNTGELFF.

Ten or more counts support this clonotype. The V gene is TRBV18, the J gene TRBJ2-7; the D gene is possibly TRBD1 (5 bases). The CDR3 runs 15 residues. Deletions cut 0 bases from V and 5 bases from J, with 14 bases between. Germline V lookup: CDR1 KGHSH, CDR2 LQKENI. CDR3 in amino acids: CASSPPVQGIDEQYF. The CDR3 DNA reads TGTGCCAGCTCACCACCGGTGCAGGGAATTGACGAGCAGTACTTC.